These T cell receptor beta chains were read from a single sample in a study of blood T cell repertoires in COVID-19. Measured with immunoSEQ multiplex PCR; TCRdb has only the in-frame clones, and not every one. The sample holds 95,000 to 150,000 clones, roughly 84% seen once. Sequenced input: PBMCs or T cells enriched from blood (not recorded which). The receptors were gathered from a woman aged 25 to 45 who had recovered from COVID-19. CDR3s include the opening cysteine and the closing phenylalanine or tryptophan. Each record gives: clone size, J gene, V gene, CDR3 protein. Only some rows state a clone size, as once, few, many or a class for expanded clones.

clone_size: NA; j_call: TRBJ2-1; v_call: TRBV7-8; cdr3_aa: CASSLYRPLAGGQDYNEQFF
clone_size: NA; j_call: TRBJ2-1; v_call: TRBV28; cdr3_aa: CASSPGIAGVNEQFF
clone_size: NA; j_call: TRBJ2-3; v_call: TRBV5-6; cdr3_aa: CASTPPSGRNTDTQYF
clone_size: few; j_call: TRBJ2-3; v_call: TRBV2; cdr3_aa: CASRRDRSNTDTQYF
clone_size: NA; j_call: TRBJ1-1; v_call: TRBV28; cdr3_aa: CASSPPRPGTEAFF
clone_size: NA; j_call: TRBJ2-1; v_call: TRBV4-2; cdr3_aa: CASSQDQADSYNEQFF
clone_size: NA; j_call: TRBJ2-7; v_call: TRBV30; cdr3_aa: CAWRDLTGGTYEQYF
clone_size: NA; j_call: TRBJ1-1; v_call: TRBV28; cdr3_aa: CASSLWRGIQPTEAFF
clone_size: NA; j_call: TRBJ2-7; v_call: TRBV18; cdr3_aa: CASSTQGGGTYEQYF
clone_size: NA; j_call: TRBJ2-5; v_call: TRBV24-1; cdr3_aa: CATSDPGTGLQETQYF
clone_size: NA; j_call: TRBJ1-2; v_call: TRBV2; cdr3_aa: CASSVYRTWNLYGYTF
clone_size: NA; j_call: TRBJ2-5; v_call: TRBV14; cdr3_aa: CASSQDLLAGVETQYF
clone_size: NA; j_call: TRBJ2-2; v_call: TRBV2; cdr3_aa: CASSHPGQGLTGELFF
clone_size: NA; j_call: TRBJ2-1; v_call: TRBV6-4; cdr3_aa: CASSVDGTGGNEQFF